A selection of T cell receptor beta chains follows, all from one sample in a study of Tregs in tolerant kidney transplant recipients. Measured with immunoSEQ multiplex PCR; TCRdb has only the in-frame clones, and not every one. Among about 15,000 clones listed, just under 80% were seen once. The sample was Tregs from blood, taken before the transplant. These receptors were collected from a human donor who received a combined kidney and bone marrow transplant. The CDR3 runs from the conserved cysteine through the conserved F or W. Each record gives: V gene, CDR3 protein.

TRBV4-1 CASSQGDRQGDEQYF
TRBV7-8 CASSLASRRPLISYEQYF
TRBV5-1 CASSFGTGGYEQYF
TRBV28 CASSPTGPYGYTF
TRBV10-1 CASWSGQGTDTQYF
TRBV6-5 CASSYLGRAGELFF
TRBV4-1 CASSHGAGSYSEQFF
TRBV15 CATSRDIDSFYGYTF
TRBV2 CASSEGGGWGEQYF
TRBV18 CASSRTGSATEAFF
TRBV6-4 CASILEDRGGYGYTF
TRBV11-2 CASSSGGAGGYEQYF
TRBV6-5 CASSLRTGELFF
TRBV5-6 CASSHPDGAGDEKLFF
TRBV5-4 CASSQGLANEKLFF
TRBV7-9 CASSLGSPFNTQYF
TRBV29-1 CSVEGGNGYTF
TRBV5-1 CASSGGTYYEQYF
TRBV28 CASLRDSALGGYTF
TRBV5-6 CASSLRRGITEAFF
TRBV25-1 CASRAGGPTGELFF
TRBV28 CASRYLGQDYGYTF
TRBV7-9 CASNPLVPGQGIWDEKLFF
TRBV11-3 CASSLGGEDEQFF
TRBV5-1 CASSLASQGRNTEAFF
TRBV6-1 CASSAQGARYTEAYGYTF
TRBV2 CASSATGDSYGYTF
TRBV9 CASSPSGVYEQYF
TRBV5-6 CASSQIDRVDGYTF
TRBV12-5 CASGLEYLTGSKQPQHF
TRBV10-3 CAISPGGQPQHF
TRBV15 CATSFPLGQGKSPLHF
TRBV6-5 CASRQAGGRRQYF
TRBV6-5 CASRTQGPGELFF
TRBV5-4 CASSSLWTGLDEQYF
TRBV5-1 CASSFWQADQETQYF
TRBV25-1 CASSAVDRDEQYF
TRBV5-1 CASSSTGAGNTIYF
TRBV4-1 CASSHASRSGETQYF
TRBV4-1 CASSQPSGTSTGELFF
TRBV7-6 CASSPRTSGGTEQFF
TRBV4-1 CASSRGGLLMGDYGYTF
TRBV5-1 CASSPTGGVEKLFF
TRBV5-8 CASSLWQIDEQFF
TRBV2 CASERGGGFVGTQYF
TRBV2 CASSEDRPNTEAFF
TRBV7-9 CASRQGGQGWRAEAFF
TRBV19 CASRRDTLSSYEQYF
TRBV2 CASSEPPGGSEAFF
TRBV5-6 CASSSTGVDGYTF
TRBV19 CASSPKTGALVSYGYTF
TRBV5-5 CASSIAGIDYEQYF
TRBV6-5 CASRDRVAGYTF
TRBV6-4 CASRLTGATEAFF
TRBV7-2 CASSVQGSSYNEQFF